This T cell receptor (beta chain) originates from a study of shared clonotypes between healthy human individuals. Clones were sequenced by immunoSEQ multiplex PCR, and TCRdb holds only the in-frame ones, with some missing. Among roughly 650,000 clones, more than 95% were seen once, and the ten largest hold roughly 0.055%. The CDR3 extends over 15 amino acids. Germline V gene sequence: CDR1 SGHKS, CDR2 YYEKEE (reference sequence). V gave up 3 bases and J gave up 0 bases, with 12 bases separating them. The clonotype originates from a woman aged 30 to 39 in good health. The V call is TRBV5-5, the J call TRBJ1-1, with D unclear. Sequencing used naive CD4+ T cells sorted from blood. Subset noted: CD45RA+ positively selected. The chain's CDR3 is CASSSGRTLNTEAFF. The CDR3 region has the DNA TGTGCCAGCAGCTCAGGACGGACGCTGAACACTGAAGCTTTCTTT.